The subject of this entry is one TCR beta chain. This sample is part of a study of cytomegalovirus exposure and HLA in healthy donors. The overall study: The 100 to 150 validation repertoires matched the roughly 700 first-cohort repertoires in platform, a later analysis reported.

Sequencing used immunoSEQ multiplex PCR; TCRdb keeps in-frame clones, though not all of them. The sample has a few hundred thousand clones; approximately 84% are singletons. Donors were drawn from the approximately 120-subject validation cohort, separate from the roughly 700-subject first cohort. This CDR3 contains 13 residues. V gave up 0 bases and J gave up 6 bases, with 9 bases separating them. CDR1 and CDR2 (germline): SGHRS, YFSETQ. The receptor was isolated from a man aged 18 to 29 in good health and CMV-seropositive. The sample consisted of PBMCs. The chain recombines TRBV5-1 with TRBJ1-2; D remains ambiguous. The CDR3 sequence is CASSLDFPDGYTF. CDR3 nucleotides: TGCGCCAGCAGCTTGGACTTCCCGGATGGCTACACCTTC.